One and the same sample provided the 23 T cell receptor beta chains below, sequenced in a study of blood T cells in healthy people across ages. A second roughly 6 to 11 cycle PCR used barcoded and J-beta primers. TCRdb reprocessed the 5' RACE reads via MiXCR and lists one record per CDR3 protein. The table includes 500,000 to 550,000 distinct CDR3 sequences, around 24% detected once. These data were likewise used in another study, on T cells of mothers and their children.

Sample: blood. These receptors all come from a boy aged 10-17 years in good health.

The chain employs TRBV6-4 and TRBJ1-5; a possible D gene is TRBD1 (6 bases). Germline CDR1 reads MRHNA; CDR2 reads SNTAGT. The ends were cut back, 8 bases at V and 5 bases at J, with 22 bases in the middle. The CDR3 is 16 residues long. The CDR3 loop is CASPGAGNSRYQPQHF. CDR3 bases: TGTGCCAGCCCGGGGGCAGGGAATTCTCGATATCAGCCCCAGCATTTT.

The genes are TRBV20-1 and TRBJ2-6; D is ambiguous. Germline CDR1 DFQATT, CDR2 SNEGSKA (reference sequence). This CDR3 has 16 residues. Trimming removed 6 bases at V and 0 bases at J, with 15 bases between. This chain's CDR3 is CSANAASYSGANVLTF. CDR3 DNA: TGCAGTGCCAACGCCGCAAGCTACTCTGGGGCCAACGTCCTGACTTTC.

This clonotype was recorded a few times. The chain has TRBV15 and TRBJ2-5; D remains ambiguous. Near its end, the DNA agrees better with TRBJ2-1, so the J call may be wrong. This CDR3 comprises 15 residues. CDR1 LNHNV and CDR2 YYDKDF come from the germline V gene (reference sequence). Here the CDR3 DNA reads TGTGCCACCAGCCCCGCACCCAAGATCTACAATGAGCAGTTCTTC. It specifies CATSPAPKIYNEQFF.

This clonotype was seen more than once but under ten times. This rearrangement joins TRBV11-3 to TRBJ2-5, with 7 bases identical to TRBD2. Germline loops: CDR1 SGHNT, CDR2 YENEEA. CDR3 length: 14 residues. V trimming: 5 bases; J trimming: 5 bases; junction bases outside the gene matches: 8. This CDR3 is CASSPRGSGETQYF. CDR3 DNA: TGTGCCAGCAGCCCACGCGGGAGTGGGGAGACCCAGTACTTC.

Many counts were recorded for this clonotype. The chain carries TRBV20-1 and TRBJ2-5; tentatively, D is TRBD1 (6 bases). The ends were cut back, 4 bases at V and 3 bases at J, with 15 bases in the middle. CDR3 length: 14 amino acids. In germline, CDR1 is DFQATT, CDR2 SNEGSKA (reference sequence). The CDR3 nucleotides are TGCAGTGCTACCATCCCACAGGGTGAAGAGACCCAGTACTTC. Protein: CSATIPQGEETQYF.

V gene TRBV6-4 combines with J gene TRBJ2-3; the match to TRBD2 covers 9 bases. The ends lost 0 bases at V and 2 bases at J; junction bases unmatched: 6. Germline V CDR1 and CDR2: MRHNA, SNTAGT. The length of the CDR3 is 17 residues. The CDR3: CASSDSTGGGATDTQYF. Here the CDR3 DNA reads TGTGCCAGCAGTGACTCGACTGGCGGGGGGGCCACAGATACGCAGTATTTT.

This clonotype was counted between two and nine times. V and J are TRBV24-1 and TRBJ1-2; the match to TRBD1 covers 7 bases. V gave up 5 bases and J gave up 6 bases; unmatched junction bases: 5. Germline-derived CDR1 and CDR2 are KGHDR and SFDVKD. The CDR3 has 13 residues. CDR3 sequence (DNA): TGTGCCACCAGTGGTTTTGGGACAGATGGCTACACCTTC. The encoded protein is CATSGFGTDGYTF.

This clonotype appeared a few times. V usage is TRBV20-1 and J usage is TRBJ2-1, with no clear D. The CDR3 extends over 12 amino acids. Germline values: CDR1 DFQATT, CDR2 SNEGSKA (reference sequence). Trimming left V 1 base short and J 6 bases short, with 7 bases between. In DNA, the CDR3 is TGCAGTGCTAGAGTACAGCTCAATGAGCAGTTCTTC. Protein product: CSARVQLNEQFF.

The chain is built from TRBV7-8 and TRBJ2-5; 9 bases align to TRBD1. The CDR3 runs 17 residues. The J segment lost 7 bases and the V segment lost 0 bases, leaving 12 bases of the junction unmatched. Germline V gene data show CDR1 as SGHVS and CDR2 as FQNEAQ. DNA for the CDR3: TGTGCCAGCAGCTTAGCACGACAGGGGGGCCGGAAAGGGACCCAGTACTTC. As protein: CASSLARQGGRKGTQYF.

The sample holds many counts of this clonotype. The chain has TRBV29-1 and TRBJ2-7; D not resolved. The ends were cut back, 5 bases at V and 0 bases at J, with 11 bases in the middle. The CDR3 has 13 amino acids. The germline V gene encodes CDR1 SQVTM and CDR2 ANQGSEA. The CDR3 is CSVCGANSYEQYF. The DNA of the CDR3 is TGCAGCGTTTGCGGAGCGAACTCCTACGAGCAGTACTTC.

The J gene is TRBJ2-1, the V gene TRBV5-1; 8 nucleotides match TRBD2. J gave up 8 bases and V 4 bases, and 8 bases lay outside the gene matches. The CDR3 covers 14 residues. Germline CDR1 and CDR2: SGHRS and YFSETQ. CDR3 bases: TGCGCCAGCAGCATGCCCGGGGGGGTAGATGAGCAGTTCTTC. Its translation: CASSMPGGVDEQFF.

This clonotype was seen a handful of times. Germline is not matched at one junction end, which may reflect a read error. V gene TRBV10-3 combines with J gene TRBJ2-1, with D unclear. The CDR3 runs to 10 residues. CDR1 and CDR2 (germline): ENHRY, SYGVKD. CDR3 in DNA: TGTGTCATCGGCTACAATGAGCAGTTCTTC. The encoded protein is CVIGYNEQFF.

This clonotype was counted a few times. The chain recombines TRBV4-1 with TRBJ1-2, with D uncertain. CDR3 size: 15 residues. V lost 0 bases and J lost 10, with 18 bases in between. Germline V CDR1 and CDR2: MGHRA, YSYEKL. CDR3 in amino acids: CASSQDAMGRVDYTF. The CDR3 coding sequence is TGCGCCAGCAGCCAAGATGCTATGGGGAGGGTTGACTACACCTTC.

This clonotype was counted at least ten times. This rearrangement joins TRBV5-1 to TRBJ2-5; 8 nucleotides match TRBD1. The germline CDR1 and CDR2 sequences are SGHRS and YFSETQ. The trim removed 2 bases at V and 2 bases at J, leaving 8 bases unmatched. The CDR3 spans 16 residues. CDR3 sequence: CASSLTPTGGQETQYF. The DNA of the CDR3 is TGCGCCAGCAGCTTAACTCCCACAGGGGGACAAGAGACCCAGTACTTC.

The V and J genes are TRBV7-9 and TRBJ2-5; 10 nucleotides agree with TRBD1. With the DNA end fitting TRBJ2-7 better, the J assignment may be wrong. The CDR3 is made up of 14 amino acids. The germline CDR1 and CDR2 sequences are SEHNR and FQNEAQ (reference sequence). CDR3 amino acids: CASSRDRGLYEQYF. Written as DNA, the CDR3 is TGTGCCAGCAGCCGGGACAGGGGTTTATACGAGCAGTACTTC.

This clonotype occurred a few times. This chain uses TRBV5-5 with TRBJ2-5; TRBD1 agrees at 7 bases. CDR1 SGHKS and CDR2 YYEKEE come from the germline V gene (reference sequence). V gave up 4 bases and J gave up 4 bases; unmatched junction bases: 7. The length of the CDR3 is 14 residues. The DNA of the CDR3 is TGTGCCAGCAGCCCTACGGGACAGCTAGAGACCCAGTACTTC. Protein: CASSPTGQLETQYF.

In this sample, this clonotype turned up a few times. Here the CDR3 DNA reads TGTGCCAGCAGTTCCCTCGGAGCAACTAATGAAAAACTGTTTTTT. Amino acid sequence: CASSSLGATNEKLFF. The rearrangement uses TRBV12-3 or TRBV12-4 and TRBJ1-4; D call uncertain. Trimming left V 4 bases short and J 0 bases short, with 9 bases between. CDR3 length: 15 amino acids.

This sequence joins TRBV4-2 and TRBJ2-4; possible D gene TRBD2, 6 bases. The CDR3 covers 16 residues. V gave up 4 bases and J gave up 0 bases, with 13 bases separating them. From germline, CDR1 is LGHNA and CDR2 YNFKEQ. CDR3 nucleotides: TGTGCCAGCAGCCCTAGCGAGCGGCTAGCCAAAAACATTCAGTACTTC. It specifies CASSPSERLAKNIQYF.

This clonotype was counted a few times. The gene calls are TRBV20-1 and TRBJ1-1, with a possible D match to TRBD1 (6 bases). CDR3 length: 14 residues. From germline, CDR1 is DFQATT and CDR2 SNEGSKA (reference sequence). With 3 bases removed from V and 0 bases from J, the gap between germline ends came to 11 bases. The CDR3 nucleotides read TGCAGTGCTAGCGGGGGCCCTATGAACACTGAAGCTTTCTTT. This gives the protein CSASGGPMNTEAFF.

This clonotype was seen a handful of times. The chain employs TRBV7-6 and TRBJ2-5, with TRBD2 identical over 11 bases. Looked up from germline, CDR1 is SGHVS and CDR2 is FNYEAQ. The CDR3 has 17 amino acids. V shed 5 bases, J shed 1 base, and the junction held 9 bases outside the gene matches. The DNA of the CDR3 is TGTGCCAGCAGCGGAGAGACTAGCGGGAACCTCCAAGAGACCCAGTACTTC. This encodes CASSGETSGNLQETQYF.

This clonotype was counted at least ten times. The chain employs TRBV14 and TRBJ2-3; D might be TRBD2 (6 bases). V was clipped by 4 bases and J by 2 bases, with 10 bases between them. The CDR3 is 14 residues long. Germline CDR1 reads SGHDN; CDR2 reads FVKESK. The CDR3 spells CASSPLAATDTQYF. The CDR3 region has the DNA TGTGCCAGCAGCCCGTTAGCGGCCACAGATACGCAGTATTTT.

This clonotype was seen more than once but under ten times. This rearrangement joins TRBV9 to TRBJ2-1; the match to TRBD2 covers 11 bases. This CDR3 is 18 amino acids long. Trimming removed 3 bases from V and 5 bases from J; junction bases left unmatched: 13. Germline CDR1 reads SGDLS; CDR2 reads YYNGEE. CDR3: CASSATPTLAGGHNEQFF. CDR3 bases: TGTGCCAGCAGCGCGACACCTACCCTAGCGGGAGGACACAATGAGCAGTTCTTC.

This clonotype showed up just a few times. The chain employs TRBV20-1 and TRBJ2-5; a weak D match, TRBD2 (6 bases). Between the trimmed V and J ends, which lost 2 bases and 1 base, there was a span of 17 bases. Germline values: CDR1 DFQATT, CDR2 SNEGSKA (reference sequence). The CDR3 spans 16 residues. For the CDR3, the DNA is TGCAGTGCTAGAACTCTTATCGGGGGAAGCCAAGAGACCCAGTACTTC. Translated: CSARTLIGGSQETQYF.